This T cell receptor beta chain was captured in a study of CD8 T cells in ankylosing spondylitis. Study observations and caveats: In reactive arthritis synovial fluid and blood, some motif variants had been reported before. Matched ankylosing spondylitis synovial fluid reportedly showed significant enrichment of disease-linked clones. Several highly homologous variants made up a TCR beta motif that seemed to typify ankylosing spondylitis blood. Clones that were linked to disease were CD8+ and were relatively rare in peripheral blood.

CDR3 length: 15 residues. Germline CDR1 reads SGDLS; CDR2 reads YYNGEE. Trimming removed 4 bases at V and 3 bases at J, with 14 bases between. TCR beta libraries were made by quantitative 5'-RACE with molecular barcodes. Each CDR3 protein is one row after TCRdb ran MiXCR on the 5' RACE reads. The sample consists of some 840,000 distinct CDR3 sequences, about 10% of them appearing once. This clonotype was seen a handful of times. Antigen specificity is unknown. The TCR sequence derives from a male donor with ankylosing spondylitis. The chain combines TRBV9 with TRBJ2-1; a weak D match, TRBD2 (5 bases). The sequencing input was blood, either unsorted or a sorted T cell fraction (not recorded which). DNA for the CDR3: TGTGCCAGCAGCTCAAGGCTAGCCCGCTACAATGAGCAGTTCTTC. Encoded protein: CASSSRLARYNEQFF. Supplemented by reference TRBV9 and TRBJ2-1, the full variable domain reads DSGVTQTPKHLITATGQRVTLRCSPRSGDLSVYWYQQSLDQGLQFLIQYYNGEERAKGNILERFSAQQFPDLHSELNLSSLELGDSALYFCASSSRLARYNEQFFGPGTRLTVL.